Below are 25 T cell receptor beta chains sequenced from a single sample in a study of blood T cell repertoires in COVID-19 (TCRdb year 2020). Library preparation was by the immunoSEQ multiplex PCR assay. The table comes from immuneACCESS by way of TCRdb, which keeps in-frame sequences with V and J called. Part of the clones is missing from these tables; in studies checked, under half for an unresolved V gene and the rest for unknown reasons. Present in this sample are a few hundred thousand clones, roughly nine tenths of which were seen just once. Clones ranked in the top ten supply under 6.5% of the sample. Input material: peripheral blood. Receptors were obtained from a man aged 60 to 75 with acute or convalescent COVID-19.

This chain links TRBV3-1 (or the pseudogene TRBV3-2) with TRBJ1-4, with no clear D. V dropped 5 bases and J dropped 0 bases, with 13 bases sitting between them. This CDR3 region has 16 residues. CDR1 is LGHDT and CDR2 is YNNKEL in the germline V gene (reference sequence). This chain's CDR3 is CASSNYSTATNEKLFF. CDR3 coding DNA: TGTGCCAGCAGCAACTACTCCACTGCAACTAATGAAAAACTGTTTTTT.

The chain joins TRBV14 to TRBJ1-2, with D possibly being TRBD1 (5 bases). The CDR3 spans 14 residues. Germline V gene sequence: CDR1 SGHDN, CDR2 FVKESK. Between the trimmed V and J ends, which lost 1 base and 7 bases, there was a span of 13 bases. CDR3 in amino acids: CASSQARQGGGYTF. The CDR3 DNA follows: TGTGCCAGCAGCCAAGCCCGTCAGGGCGGTGGCTACACCTTC.

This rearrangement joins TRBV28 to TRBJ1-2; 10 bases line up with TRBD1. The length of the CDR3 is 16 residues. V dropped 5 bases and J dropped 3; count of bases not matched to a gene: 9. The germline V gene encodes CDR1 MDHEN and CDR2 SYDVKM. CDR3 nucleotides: TGTGCCAGCAGTGACCCCAGGGACAGGGGTCACTATGGCTACACCTTC. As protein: CASSDPRDRGHYGYTF.

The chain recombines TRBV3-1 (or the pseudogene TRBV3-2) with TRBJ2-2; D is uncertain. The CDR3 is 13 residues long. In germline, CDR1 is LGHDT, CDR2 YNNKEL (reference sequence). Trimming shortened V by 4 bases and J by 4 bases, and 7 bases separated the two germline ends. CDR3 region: CASSRGSTGELFF. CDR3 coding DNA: TGTGCCAGCAGCCGTGGTAGCACCGGGGAGCTGTTTTTT.

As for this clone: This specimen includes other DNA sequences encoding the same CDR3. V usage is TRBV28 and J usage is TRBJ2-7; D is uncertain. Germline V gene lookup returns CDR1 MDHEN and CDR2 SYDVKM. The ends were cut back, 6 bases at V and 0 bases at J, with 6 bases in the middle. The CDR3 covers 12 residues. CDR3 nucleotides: TGTGCCAGCAGCCTAAGCTCCTACGAGCAGTACTTC. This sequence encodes CASSLSSYEQYF.

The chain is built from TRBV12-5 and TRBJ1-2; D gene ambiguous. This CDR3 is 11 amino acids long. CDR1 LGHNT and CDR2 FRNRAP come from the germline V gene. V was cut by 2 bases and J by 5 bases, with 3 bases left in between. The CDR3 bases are TGTGCTAGTGGTTTGCATTATGGCTACACCTTC. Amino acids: CASGLHYGYTF.

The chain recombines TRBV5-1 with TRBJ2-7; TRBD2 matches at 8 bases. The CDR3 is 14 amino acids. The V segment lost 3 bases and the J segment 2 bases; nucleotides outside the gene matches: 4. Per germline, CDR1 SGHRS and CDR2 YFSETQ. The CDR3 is CASSYRGGPYEQYF. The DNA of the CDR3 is TGCGCCAGCAGCTACCGGGGGGGACCCTACGAGCAGTACTTC.

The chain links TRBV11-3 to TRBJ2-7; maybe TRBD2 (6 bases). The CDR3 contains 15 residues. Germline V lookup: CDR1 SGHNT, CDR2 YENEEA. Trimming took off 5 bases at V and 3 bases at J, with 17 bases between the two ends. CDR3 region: CASSPGSATFYEQYF. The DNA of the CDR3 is TGTGCCAGCAGCCCCGGGAGTGCCACCTTCTACGAGCAGTACTTC.

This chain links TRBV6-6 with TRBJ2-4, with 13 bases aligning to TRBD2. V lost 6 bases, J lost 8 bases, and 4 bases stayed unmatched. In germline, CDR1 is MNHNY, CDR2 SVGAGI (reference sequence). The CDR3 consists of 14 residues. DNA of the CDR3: TGTGCCAGCAGACTCGGGACTAGCGGGGACATTCAGTACTTC. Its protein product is CASRLGTSGDIQYF.

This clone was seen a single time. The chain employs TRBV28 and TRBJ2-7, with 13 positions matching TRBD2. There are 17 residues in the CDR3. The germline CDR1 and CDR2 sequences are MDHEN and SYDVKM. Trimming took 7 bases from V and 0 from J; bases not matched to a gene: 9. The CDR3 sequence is CASIAPGLAGSSYEQYF. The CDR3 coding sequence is TGTGCCAGCATCGCACCGGGACTAGCGGGAAGCTCCTACGAGCAGTACTTC.

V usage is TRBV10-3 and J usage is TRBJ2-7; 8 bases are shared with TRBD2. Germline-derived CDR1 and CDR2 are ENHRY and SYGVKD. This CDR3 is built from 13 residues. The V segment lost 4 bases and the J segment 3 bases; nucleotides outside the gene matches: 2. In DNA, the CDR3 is TGTGCCATCAGTGTAGCGGGACTCTACGAGCAGTACTTC. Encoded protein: CAISVAGLYEQYF.

CDR3 sequence (DNA): TGCGCCAGCATACACTTCGCCCAGGGATATTATTCACCCCTCCACTTT. Its translation: CASIHFAQGYYSPLHF. The chain combines TRBV5-1 with TRBJ1-6; D is possibly TRBD1 (5 bases). V was clipped by 6 bases and J by 8 bases, with 21 bases between them. The CDR3 runs 16 residues. Germline-derived CDR1 and CDR2 are SGHRS and YFSETQ.

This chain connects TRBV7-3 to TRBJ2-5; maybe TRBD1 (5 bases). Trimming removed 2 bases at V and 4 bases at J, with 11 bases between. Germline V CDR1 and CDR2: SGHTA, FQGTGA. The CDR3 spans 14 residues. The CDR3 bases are TGTGCCAGCAGCTTAGCAGGGAACGGAGAGACCCAGTACTTC. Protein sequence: CASSLAGNGETQYF. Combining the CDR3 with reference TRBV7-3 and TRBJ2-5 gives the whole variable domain GAGVSQTPSNKVTEKGKYVELRCDPISGHTALYWYRQSLGQGPEFLIYFQGTGAADDSGLPNDRFFAVRPEGSVSTLKIQRTERGDSAVYLCASSLAGNGETQYFGPGTRLLVL.

The CDR3 protein is CASSLSLQGPDEQYF. The CDR3 DNA follows: TGTGCCAGCAGTTTGTCCCTACAGGGGCCGGACGAGCAGTACTTC. The chain combines TRBV28 with TRBJ2-7; 7 bases are a match to TRBD1. Germline-derived CDR1 and CDR2 are MDHEN and SYDVKM. CDR3 size: 15 residues. V shed 3 bases and J 5 bases; nucleotides not matched to a gene: 10.

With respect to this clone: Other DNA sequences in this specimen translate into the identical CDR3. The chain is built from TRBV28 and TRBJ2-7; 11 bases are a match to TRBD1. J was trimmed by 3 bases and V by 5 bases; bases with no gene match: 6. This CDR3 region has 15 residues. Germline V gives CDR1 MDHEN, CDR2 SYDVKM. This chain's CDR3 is CASSPGTGGLYEQYF. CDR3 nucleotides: TGTGCCAGCAGTCCCGGGACAGGGGGGCTCTACGAGCAGTACTTC.

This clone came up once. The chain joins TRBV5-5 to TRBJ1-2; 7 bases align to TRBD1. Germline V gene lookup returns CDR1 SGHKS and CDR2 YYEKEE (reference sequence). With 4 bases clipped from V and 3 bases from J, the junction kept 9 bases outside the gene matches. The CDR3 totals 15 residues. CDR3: CASSGTGAPDYGYTF. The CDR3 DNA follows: TGTGCCAGCAGCGGAACAGGGGCCCCCGACTATGGCTACACCTTC.

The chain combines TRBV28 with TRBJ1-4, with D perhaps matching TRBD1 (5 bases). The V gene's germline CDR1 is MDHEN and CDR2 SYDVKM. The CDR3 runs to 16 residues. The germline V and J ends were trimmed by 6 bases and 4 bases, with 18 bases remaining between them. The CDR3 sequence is CASSLSGGTVNEKLFF. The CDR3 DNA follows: TGTGCCAGCAGCCTTTCCGGCGGGACGGTTAATGAAAAACTGTTTTTT.

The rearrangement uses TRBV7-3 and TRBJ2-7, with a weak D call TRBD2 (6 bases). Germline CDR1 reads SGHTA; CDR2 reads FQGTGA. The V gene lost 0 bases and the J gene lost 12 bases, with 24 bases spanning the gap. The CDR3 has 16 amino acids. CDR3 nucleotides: TGTGCCAGCAGCTTAACGGCAGATAGCGGTTCAAAGGGGCGGTACTTC. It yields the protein CASSLTADSGSKGRYF.

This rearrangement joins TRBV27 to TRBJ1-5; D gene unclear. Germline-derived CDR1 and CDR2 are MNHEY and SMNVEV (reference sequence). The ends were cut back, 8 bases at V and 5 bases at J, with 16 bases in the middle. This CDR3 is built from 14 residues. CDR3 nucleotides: TGTGCCAGCGCCCTTAGCGGCGGGTATCAGCCCCAGCATTTT. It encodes CASALSGGYQPQHF.

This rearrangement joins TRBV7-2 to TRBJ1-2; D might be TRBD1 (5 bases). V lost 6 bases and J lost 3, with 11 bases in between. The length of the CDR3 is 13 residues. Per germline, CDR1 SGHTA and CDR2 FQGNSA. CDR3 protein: CASSPTAYYGYTF. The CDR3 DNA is TGTGCCAGCAGTCCGACAGCGTACTATGGCTACACCTTC.

The CDR3 region is CASSSGTSGRKYQETQYF. In DNA form, the CDR3 reads TGTGCCAGCAGCTCTGGGACTAGCGGGAGGAAGTACCAAGAGACCCAGTACTTC. The chain links TRBV7-9 to TRBJ2-5; 15 nucleotides match TRBD2. Germline V gene lookup returns CDR1 SEHNR and CDR2 FQNEAQ (reference sequence). V lost 4 bases to trimming and J lost 0 bases; unmatched junction nucleotides: 6. This CDR3 contains 18 residues.

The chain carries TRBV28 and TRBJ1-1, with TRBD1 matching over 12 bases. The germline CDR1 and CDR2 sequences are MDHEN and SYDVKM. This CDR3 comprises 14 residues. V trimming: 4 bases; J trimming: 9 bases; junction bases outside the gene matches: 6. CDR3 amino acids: CASSSGDRGRKAFF. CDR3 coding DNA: TGTGCCAGCAGTTCAGGGGACAGGGGGCGGAAAGCTTTCTTT.

The CDR3: CASIKTPAPYNEQFF. In DNA form, the CDR3 reads TGTGCCAGCATCAAGACTCCTGCCCCCTACAATGAGCAGTTCTTC. This chain joins TRBV6-5 and TRBJ2-1; D unclear. The germline V gene encodes CDR1 MNHEY and CDR2 SVGAGI. This CDR3 contains 15 residues. V lost 7 bases, J lost 2 bases, and 15 bases lay in between.

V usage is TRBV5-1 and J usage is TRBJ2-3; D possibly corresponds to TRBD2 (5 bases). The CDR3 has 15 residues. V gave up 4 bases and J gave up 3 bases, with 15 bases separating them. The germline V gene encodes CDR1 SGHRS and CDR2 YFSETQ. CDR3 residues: CASSRRTFLTDTQYF. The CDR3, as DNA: TGCGCCAGCAGCAGGAGGACTTTCCTAACAGATACGCAGTATTTT.

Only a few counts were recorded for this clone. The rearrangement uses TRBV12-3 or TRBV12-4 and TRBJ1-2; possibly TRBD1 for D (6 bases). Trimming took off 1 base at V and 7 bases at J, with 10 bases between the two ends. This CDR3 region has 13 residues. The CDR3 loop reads CASSLGGQGGYTF. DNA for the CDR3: TGTGCCAGCAGTTTAGGGGGGCAGGGTGGCTACACCTTC.